The 6 T cell receptor beta chains below were found in one sample sequenced in a study of blood T cells in healthy people across ages. A J-beta primer mix and a sample-barcoded 5' primer were used in a second PCR of about 7 to 12 cycles. Each CDR3 protein is one row after TCRdb ran MiXCR on the 5' RACE reads. Of more than 1,400,000 distinct CDR3 sequences in the sample, roughly 40% are singletons; the top ten hold 7.9%. What was sequenced was blood. These receptors were collected from a woman aged 18-29 years in good health.

The sample holds a few counts of this clonotype. DNA for the CDR3: TGTGCCAGCAGCTTGGGGCCTAGCGGGAGTGTTCGCGATGAGCAGTTCTTC. This sequence encodes CASSLGPSGSVRDEQFF. The gene calls are TRBV7-9 and TRBJ2-1, with TRBD2 matching over 10 bases. V trimming: 3 bases; J trimming: 8 bases; junction bases outside the gene matches: 13. This CDR3 region has 17 residues. Germline V lookup: CDR1 SEHNR, CDR2 FQNEAQ (reference sequence).

The genes are TRBV27 and TRBJ2-5, with D unresolved. This CDR3 is 14 amino acids long. V lost 2 bases to trimming and J lost 5 bases, with 12 bases between them. CDR1 is MNHEY and CDR2 is SMNVEV in the germline V gene (reference sequence). The DNA of the CDR3 is TGTGCCAGCAGTTTAAGTGCGGTCTCGGAGACCCAGTACTTC. Its protein is CASSLSAVSETQYF.

The chain couples TRBV6-5 to TRBJ2-7; D not certain. CDR1 is MNHEY, CDR2 SVGAGI, per germline. Trimming removed 6 bases from V and 7 bases from J, with 16 bases in between. The CDR3 length is 13 residues. CDR3 in DNA: TGTGCCAGCAGCTCCGACTTAAACAATGAGCAGTACTTC. It codes for CASSSDLNNEQYF.

There are a few counts of this clonotype. This chain links TRBV29-1 with TRBJ2-7; TRBD1 agrees at 9 bases. V shed 7 bases, J shed 6 bases, and the junction held 16 bases outside the gene matches. CDR3 length: 15 residues. The germline CDR1 and CDR2 sequences are SQVTM and ANQGSEA. CDR3 in amino acids: CSEGTSGTGRCEQYF. The CDR3 DNA is TGCAGCGAGGGGACCTCCGGGACAGGGAGGTGCGAGCAGTACTTC.

This sequence joins TRBV6-6 and TRBJ2-3; D perhaps matches TRBD1 (5 bases). This CDR3 has 14 amino acids. Germline CDR1 MNHNY, CDR2 SVGAGI (reference sequence). The germline V and J ends were trimmed by 10 bases and 6 bases, with 20 bases remaining between them. CDR3 in amino acids: CATDQGYNHDTQYF. CDR3 sequence (DNA): TGTGCCACCGACCAGGGTTATAACCACGATACGCAGTATTTT.

J is TRBJ2-7 and V is TRBV5-5, with D maybe TRBD1 (6 bases). This CDR3 is built from 15 residues. Trimming cost V 4 bases and J 5 bases, with 19 bases left between them. The germline gives CDR1 SGHKS, CDR2 YYEKEE (reference sequence). Here the CDR3 reads CASSPTQDSSHEQYF. In DNA, the CDR3 is TGTGCCAGCAGCCCCACCCAGGACAGTTCCCACGAGCAGTACTTC.